The sample holds many counts of the clone carrying this T cell receptor beta chain. The antigen remains undetermined. Unfractionated PBMC were spiked with known numbers of KT2 clone cells. KT2 cells were mixed with fixed PBMC numbers at varying ratios. Each cDNA got a UMI-containing oligo ligated at its 3' end. First-round PCR used four to five cycles and beta primers RC1.1 and RC1.2 covering TRBC1 and TRBC2. Starting with the second PCR, alpha and beta TCR chains went through separate processing. TCRdb re-derived calls from the UMI-ligation and nested PCR reads in MiXCR, one entry per CDR3 protein. The sample shows tens of thousands of distinct CDR3 sequences, 9% to 15% of them seen only once. This specimen comes from a study of quantifying T cell responses using KT2 cells. Study background: TCR alpha and beta constant-region primers primed reverse transcription of RNA.

Study outcomes and limitations: At about one KT2 cell per 100,000 PBMC, KT2 sequences were still detected.

The sample taken for sequencing was PBMCs spiked with cells of the T cell clone KT2. The sequence was obtained from a human donor.

The CDR3 DNA sequence: TGCAGCGTTGTGGGAGAACAAGAGACCCAGTACTTC. It is translated as CSVVGEQETQYF. The chain carries TRBV29-1 and TRBJ2-5; D is perhaps TRBD2 (5 bases). The CDR3 sequence is 12 residues long. Germline V gene data show CDR1 as SQVTM and CDR2 as ANQGSEA. V shed 4 bases and J shed 2 bases, with 8 bases lying between them. Variable domain in full (rest from reference TRBV29-1 and TRBJ2-5): SAVISQKPSRDICQRGTSLTIQCQVDSQVTMMFWYRQQPGQSLTLIATANQGSEATYESGFVIDKFPISRPNLTFSTLTVSNMSPEDSSIYLCSVVGEQETQYFGPGTRLLVL.